What follows are 17 T cell receptor beta chains derived from one specimen sequenced in a study of blood T cell repertoires in COVID-19. TCRdb's copy holds only in-frame clones and misses some; the assay was immunoSEQ multiplex PCR. This sample has 9,500 to 13,000 clones, with 80% to 90% found just once. Sample: peripheral blood. The source is a human donor in a cohort sampled during active COVID-19.

J is TRBJ1-4 and V is TRBV7-9; D is uncertain. The CDR3 contains 11 residues. The V end was cut by 4 bases, the J end by 8 bases, with 5 bases between. Germline CDR1 and CDR2: SEHNR and FQNEAQ (reference sequence). DNA for the CDR3: TGTGCCAGCAGCTACAAGGAAAAACTGTTTTTT. Translating it yields CASSYKEKLFF.

The chain links TRBV28 to TRBJ1-2, with D unclear. From germline, CDR1 is MDHEN and CDR2 SYDVKM. The length of the CDR3 is 11 residues. V was trimmed by 5 bases and J by 5 bases, leaving 6 bases between them. The CDR3 DNA sequence: TGTGCCAGCAGTCCAAATTATGGCTACACCTTC. It yields the protein CASSPNYGYTF.

This clone was seen a few times. The chain has TRBV9 and TRBJ1-2; no clear D gene. V lost 0 bases to trimming and J lost 0 bases, with 6 bases between them. CDR1 and CDR2 from the germline V gene are SGDLS and YYNGEE. The CDR3 sequence is 14 residues long. DNA of the CDR3: TGTGCCAGCAGCGTAGAAGACACTAACTATGGCTACACCTTC. Its translation: CASSVEDTNYGYTF.

The chain couples TRBV19 to TRBJ2-2; 8 bases match TRBD1. From germline, CDR1 is LNHDA and CDR2 SQIVND (reference sequence). The CDR3 contains 15 residues. With 9 bases clipped from V and 5 bases from J, the junction kept 11 bases outside the gene matches. The CDR3 reads CASRTTGVYTGELFF. The CDR3 coding sequence is TGTGCCAGCCGAACGACAGGGGTATATACCGGGGAGCTGTTTTTT. Full variable domain (rest looked up from reference TRBV19 and TRBJ2-2): DGGITQSPKYLFRKEGQNVTLSCEQNLNHDAMYWYRQDPGQGLRLIYYSQIVNDFQKGDIAEGYSVSREKKESFPLTVTSAQKNPTAFYLCASRTTGVYTGELFFGEGSRLTVL.

As DNA, the CDR3 is TGTGCCAGCAGACAGCCAGATACGCAGTATTTT. Its translation: CASRQPDTQYF. V gene TRBV2 combines with J gene TRBJ2-3; D is unresolved. Per the germline V gene, CDR1 is SNHLY and CDR2 is FYNNEI. The CDR3 consists of 11 residues. The V end lost 6 bases, the J end lost 4 bases, and 5 bases lay between the germline ends.

This clone appeared once. The chain couples TRBV3-1 (or the pseudogene TRBV3-2) to TRBJ2-1, with a weak D call TRBD2 (5 bases). Germline assignment: CDR1 LGHDT and CDR2 YNNKEL (reference sequence). This CDR3 spans 17 amino acids. V was pared by 0 bases and J by 5 bases, with 17 bases between. In DNA, the CDR3 is TGTGCCAGCAGCCAAGATAGGATTACTAGTAGGAACAATGAGCAGTTCTTC. Protein product: CASSQDRITSRNNEQFF.

V and J are TRBV10-1 and TRBJ1-1; D gene uncertain. The germline gives CDR1 WNHNN, CDR2 SYGVQD (reference sequence). V was trimmed by 2 bases and J by 5 bases, leaving 12 bases between them. The CDR3 totals 14 residues. CDR3 sequence: CASSEDLLGTEAFF. The CDR3 nucleotides are TGCGCCAGCAGTGAGGATCTTCTAGGTACTGAAGCTTTCTTT.

The V gene is TRBV7-2, the J gene TRBJ2-7; TRBD1 matches 9 bases. Trimming at V came to 3 bases and at J to 2 bases, leaving 8 bases not matched to a gene. Germline CDR1 and CDR2: SGHTA and FQGNSA. The CDR3 sequence is 16 residues long. CDR3 DNA sequence: TGTGCCAGCAGCTTTAGGGGGGACAGGGAAGCCTACGAGCAGTACTTC. Translated: CASSFRGDREAYEQYF.

In DNA, the CDR3 is TGTGCCAGCAGCTCCCCCCTAGCGGGGGGGATGAACACCGGGGAGCTGTTTTTT. This encodes CASSSPLAGGMNTGELFF. The chain is built from TRBV9 and TRBJ2-2, with 12 positions matching TRBD2. Germline V CDR1 and CDR2: SGDLS, YYNGEE. V gave up 4 bases and J gave up 1 base; unmatched junction bases: 8. This CDR3 region has 18 residues.

This sequence joins TRBV6-2 or TRBV6-3 and TRBJ2-7, with 8 bases lining up with TRBD1. CDR3 size: 12 residues. The germline gives CDR1 MNHEY, CDR2 SVGEGT. The V segment lost 6 bases and the J segment 6 bases; nucleotides outside the gene matches: 4. CDR3 protein: CASSLDRAEQYF. The CDR3 DNA reads TGTGCCAGCAGCCTGGACAGGGCCGAGCAGTACTTC.

This chain uses TRBV3-1 (or the pseudogene TRBV3-2) with TRBJ2-3; 7 positions match TRBD1. The CDR3 extends over 16 amino acids. V dropped 3 bases and J dropped 0; count of bases not matched to a gene: 6. Germline V gene data show CDR1 as LGHDT and CDR2 as YNNKEL (reference sequence). The CDR3 reads CASSQGQPTSTDTQYF. The CDR3 coding sequence is TGTGCCAGCAGCCAGGGACAGCCCACTAGCACAGATACGCAGTATTTT.

The V gene is TRBV7-3, the J gene TRBJ1-1, with D maybe TRBD1 (6 bases). The CDR3 has 13 amino acids. Trimming cost V 2 bases and J 3 bases, with 7 bases left between them. Germline V gives CDR1 SGHTA, CDR2 FQGTGA. This CDR3 is CASSLAGDTEAFF. The CDR3 bases are TGTGCCAGCAGCTTAGCAGGGGACACTGAAGCTTTCTTT.

This chain links TRBV9 with TRBJ1-6; TRBD1 is a possible D gene (5 bases). V was cut by 3 bases and J by 7 bases, with 14 bases left in between. The CDR3 loop spans 15 amino acids. Germline assignment: CDR1 SGDLS and CDR2 YYNGEE. CDR3 loop: CASSDLRVTNSPLHF. CDR3 DNA: TGTGCCAGCAGCGATCTCAGGGTTACGAATTCACCCCTCCACTTT. Combining the CDR3 with reference TRBV9 and TRBJ1-6 gives the whole variable domain DSGVTQTPKHLITATGQRVTLRCSPRSGDLSVYWYQQSLDQGLQFLIQYYNGEERAKGNILERFSAQQFPDLHSELNLSSLELGDSALYFCASSDLRVTNSPLHFGNGTRLTVT.

This rearrangement joins TRBV19 to TRBJ2-7; 7 bases are shared with TRBD1. Germline CDR1 LNHDA, CDR2 SQIVND (reference sequence). V trimming: 5 bases; J trimming: 1 base; junction bases outside the gene matches: 2. This CDR3 has 13 residues. The CDR3 nucleotides are TGTGCCAGTAGTCCGACAGGGTCCTACGAGCAGTACTTC. It yields the protein CASSPTGSYEQYF.

The chain is built from TRBV5-8 and TRBJ2-7; 7 nucleotides agree with TRBD1. The CDR3 is made up of 14 amino acids. Unmatched junction bases numbered 5, after V lost 4 bases and J lost 1 base. Germline V gene sequence: CDR1 SGHTS, CDR2 YDEGEE. CDR3 DNA: TGTGCCAGCAGCCCCCGGACAGGATCCTACGAGCAGTACTTC. It encodes CASSPRTGSYEQYF. Full variable domain (remainder filled in from reference TRBV5-8 and TRBJ2-7): EAGVTQSPTHLIKTRGQQATLRCSPISGHTSVYWYQQALGLGLQFLLWYDEGEERNRGNFPPRFSGRQFPNYSSELNVNALELEDSALYLCASSPRTGSYEQYFGPGTRLTVT.

V usage is TRBV19 and J usage is TRBJ2-7; TRBD1 aligns across 7 bases. V gave up 2 bases and J gave up 3 bases; unmatched junction bases: 4. The germline CDR1 and CDR2 sequences are LNHDA and SQIVND (reference sequence). CDR3 length: 14 amino acids. CDR3 sequence: CASSIKQGVYEQYF. The CDR3, as DNA: TGTGCCAGTAGTATAAAGCAGGGGGTCTACGAGCAGTACTTC.

This CDR3 is CASSLGTGRSQETQYF. CDR3 DNA sequence: TGCGCCAGCAGCTTGGGGACAGGAAGGAGCCAAGAGACCCAGTACTTC. The chain is built from TRBV5-1 and TRBJ2-5, with TRBD1 matching over 7 bases. The ends lost 0 bases at V and 1 base at J; junction bases unmatched: 6. The germline V gene encodes CDR1 SGHRS and CDR2 YFSETQ. The CDR3 runs to 16 residues.